These 10 T cell receptor beta chains originate from one sample sequenced in a study of radiotherapy plus CTLA-4 blockade in lung cancer. Sequencing was performed with immunoSEQ multiplex PCR; in TCRdb, only in-frame clones are kept and a portion is missing. The table has around 86,000 clones, about four fifths seen once; the top ten hold just over 0.8%. Material: peripheral blood, obtained from a patient treated with radiotherapy plus ipilimumab. Receptors were obtained from a human donor with non-small cell lung cancer who had stable disease on radiotherapy plus ipilimumab.

The CDR3 sequence is CASSLYKGAGNQPQHF. DNA of the CDR3: TGTGCCAGCAGTTTATATAAGGGGGCGGGCAATCAGCCCCAGCATTTT. The chain joins TRBV28 to TRBJ1-5; 7 nucleotides agree with TRBD1. Trimming at V came to 1 base and at J to 2 bases, leaving 5 bases not matched to a gene. In germline, CDR1 is MDHEN, CDR2 SYDVKM. The length of the CDR3 is 16 residues.

The CDR3 DNA sequence: TGTGCCAGCAGCTCGACAGGCTCCTACGAGCAGTACTTC. Translating it yields CASSSTGSYEQYF. The chain combines TRBV11-3 with TRBJ2-7; the D gene is possibly TRBD1 (6 bases). The CDR3 spans 13 residues. V was pared by 4 bases and J by 0 bases, with 7 bases between. Germline CDR1 and CDR2: SGHNT and YENEEA.

This chain joins TRBV5-4 and TRBJ1-4; no clear D gene. CDR3 size: 14 residues. Germline V gene sequence: CDR1 SGHNT, CDR2 YYREEE (reference sequence). The V end was cut by 1 base, the J end by 5 bases, with 9 bases between. The CDR3 is CASSLSSGNEKLFF. CDR3 nucleotides: TGTGCCAGCAGCTTGAGCTCGGGAAATGAAAAACTGTTTTTT.

This chain joins TRBV9 and TRBJ1-3, with D tentatively TRBD1 (5 bases). The length of the CDR3 is 14 residues. CDR1 is SGDLS and CDR2 is YYNGEE in the germline V gene. V lost 2 bases and J lost 4, with 10 bases in between. The CDR3 protein is CASSVAGTGNTIYF. DNA for the CDR3: TGTGCCAGCAGCGTCGCGGGGACCGGAAACACCATATATTTT. Complete variable domain (other parts from reference TRBV9 and TRBJ1-3): DSGVTQTPKHLITATGQRVTLRCSPRSGDLSVYWYQQSLDQGLQFLIQYYNGEERAKGNILERFSAQQFPDLHSELNLSSLELGDSALYFCASSVAGTGNTIYFGEGSWLTVV.

This chain joins TRBV7-8 and TRBJ1-5; 7 nucleotides agree with TRBD1. CDR3 length: 17 residues. V was clipped by 4 bases and J by 3 bases; unmatched bases: 12. Germline lookup yields CDR1 SGHVS and CDR2 FQNEAQ. This CDR3 is CASSSRVGGQINQPQHF. CDR3 coding DNA: TGTGCCAGCAGCTCTCGGGTAGGGGGACAGATCAATCAGCCCCAGCATTTT.

This chain joins TRBV9 and TRBJ2-1; D not resolved. The germline CDR1 and CDR2 sequences are SGDLS and YYNGEE. CDR3 length equals 13 residues. The ends were cut back, 0 bases at V and 5 bases at J, with 6 bases in the middle. CDR3 coding DNA: TGTGCCAGCAGCGTAGTGACGGACAATGAGCAGTTCTTC. Translation gives CASSVVTDNEQFF.

The gene calls are TRBV19 and TRBJ2-7, with D perhaps matching TRBD1 or TRBD2 (5 bases each). Germline V gene lookup returns CDR1 LNHDA and CDR2 SQIVND (reference sequence). CDR3 length: 14 residues. V was cut by 3 bases and J by 2 bases, with 11 bases left in between. For the CDR3, the DNA is TGTGCCAGTAGTATCCGGGGCAGGACCTACGAGCAGTACTTC. Its translation: CASSIRGRTYEQYF.

This clone showed up just a few times. The chain links TRBV27 to TRBJ2-2, with 10 bases matching TRBD2. The CDR3 covers 16 residues. Germline-derived CDR1 and CDR2 are MNHEY and SMNVEV (reference sequence). Trimming removed 2 bases from V and 1 base from J; junction bases left unmatched: 1. The CDR3 loop reads CASSLIAGGNTGELFF. In DNA, the CDR3 is TGTGCCAGCAGTTTAATAGCGGGGGGGAACACCGGGGAGCTGTTTTTT.

The count of this clone is one. The chain uses TRBV5-1 and TRBJ1-1, with 8 bases matching TRBD1. The CDR3 is made up of 16 amino acids. J gave up 2 bases and V 4 bases, and 10 bases lay outside the gene matches. CDR1 and CDR2 (germline): SGHRS, YFSETQ. This CDR3 is CASSPSPQGANTEAFF. The CDR3 region has the DNA TGCGCCAGCAGCCCTAGCCCCCAGGGGGCCAACACTGAAGCTTTCTTT.

The chain has TRBV6-4 and TRBJ2-2; the D call may be TRBD1 or TRBD2 (5 bases each). V was cut by 6 bases and J by 7 bases, with 27 bases left in between. Germline V CDR1 and CDR2: MRHNA, SNTAGT. The CDR3 runs 18 residues. Here the CDR3 reads CASSPLPGGRVTFGELFF. CDR3 DNA sequence: TGTGCCAGCAGCCCCCTCCCCGGAGGCAGGGTAACTTTCGGGGAGCTGTTTTTT.